One T cell receptor (beta chain) is described in this entry. Its antigen is unidentified. V lost 7 bases and J 3 bases, leaving 17 bases between the germline ends. Germline V gene data show CDR1 as SEHNR and CDR2 as FQNEAQ (reference sequence). The CDR3 length is 15 residues. These data originate in a study of T cells after yellow fever vaccination. Across the study: SMART-Seq v4 Ultra Low Input served to prepare low-cell-number fractions.

Study conclusions and caveats: CD4 and CD8 compartments shared a small share of clonotypes. In post-booster samples, most primary-vaccination clones reappeared (around 95% CD4, 88% CD8).

5'RACE template switching produced TCR cDNA carrying a universal primer site and UMIs. Each CDR3 protein gets one entry after TCRdb re-called the 5' RACE reads with MiXCR. The sample holds a few hundred thousand distinct CDR3 sequences, 7.5% to 9% seen once. This sequence was found in a man aged 18 to 30 who received the YFV17D yellow fever vaccine. Sequencing used PBMCs, obtained on the day of the first yellow fever vaccination. The V call is TRBV7-9, the J call TRBJ2-3; no reliable D call. The CDR3 is CASTPGSFRTDTQYF. The DNA for the CDR3 is TGTGCCAGCACCCCGGGCTCTTTCCGGACAGATACGCAGTATTTT.